This T cell receptor beta chain was documented in a study of blood T cells in healthy people across ages. This clonotype was seen a single time. The antigen is undetermined. A second about 7 to 12 cycle PCR used barcoded and J-beta primers. The template-switch adaptor, which had 12 random nucleotides, put a tag on each cDNA molecule. No fewer than 3 million CDR3-containing paired-end reads came from each sample. Via MiXCR, TCRdb re-called the 5' RACE reads, giving one row per CDR3 protein. The sample has over 1,200,000 distinct CDR3 sequences, roughly 59% seen once; the top ten hold over 5%. Overall study results and limits: Estimated diversity across one million T cells was deemed an underestimate. Unsorted PBMCs ruled out conclusive naive versus antigen-experienced comparison.

Germline V gene lookup returns CDR1 SGHTA and CDR2 FQGNSA. This CDR3 spans 15 amino acids. Trimming shortened V by 1 base and J by 2 bases, and 9 bases separated the two germline ends. The sequenced sample was blood. The chain links TRBV7-2 to TRBJ2-1; D perhaps matches TRBD2 (5 bases). The clonotype comes from a man aged 18 to 35 in good health. CDR3 region: CASSLVPGTYNEQFF. In nucleotides, the CDR3 is TGTGCCAGCAGCTTAGTACCGGGAACCTACAATGAGCAGTTCTTC.